Included here is one TCR beta chain sequence, with context. Its antigen remains unknown. These data are taken from a study of cytomegalovirus exposure and HLA in healthy donors. Broader study findings: Later on, a genetic analysis was performed. It linked a missense variant in DCLRE1C with V- and J-gene trimming of TCR beta. TCR beta sequences reportedly predicted the HLA-A and HLA-B alleles of most subjects accurately.

Germline CDR1 and CDR2: MNHNS and SASEGT. The CDR3 runs to 15 residues. Deletions cut 7 bases from V and 2 bases from J, with 15 bases between. A multiplex PCR was run with 60 Vbeta primers and 13 Jbeta primers. Produced via immunoSEQ multiplex PCR; TCRdb's table is partial and in-frame only. The table records roughly 160,000 clones, almost 80% of them present only once. Although they were nominally healthy when sampled, donors likely had unrecorded immune exposures. This chain uses TRBV6-1 with TRBJ1-3; D call uncertain. Specimen: PBMCs. This receptor was identified in a man aged 50-60 years in good health and CMV-seropositive. CDR3 sequence reads: CASTRGPETGNTIYF. DNA of the CDR3: TGTGCCAGCACCCGGGGTCCAGAAACTGGAAACACCATATATTTT.